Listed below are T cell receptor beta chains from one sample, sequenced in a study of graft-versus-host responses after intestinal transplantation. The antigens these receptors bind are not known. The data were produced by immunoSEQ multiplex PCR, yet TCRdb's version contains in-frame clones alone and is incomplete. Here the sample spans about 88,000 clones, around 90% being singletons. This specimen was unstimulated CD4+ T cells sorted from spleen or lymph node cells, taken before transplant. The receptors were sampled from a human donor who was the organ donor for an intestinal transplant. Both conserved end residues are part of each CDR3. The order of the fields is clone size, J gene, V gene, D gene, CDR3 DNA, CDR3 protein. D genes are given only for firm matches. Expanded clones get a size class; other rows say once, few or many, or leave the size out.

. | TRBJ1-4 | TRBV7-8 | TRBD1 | TGTGCCAGCAGCCCCTTGAGGGGCAGGGGGCGAGAAAAACTGTTTTTT | CASSPLRGRGREKLFF
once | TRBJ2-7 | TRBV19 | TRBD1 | TGTGCCAGTAGCGCCCCCCGGGACAGTAGCTCCTACGAGCAGTACTTC | CASSAPRDSSSYEQYF
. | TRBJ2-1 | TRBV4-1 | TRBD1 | TGCGCCAGCAGCCAAGGTGCAACCCCGGGACAGAGCTCCTACAATGAGCAGTTCTTC | CASSQGATPGQSSYNEQFF
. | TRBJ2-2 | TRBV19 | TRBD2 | TGTGCCAGCAGCGGGGGGACGAACACCGGGGAGCTGTTTTTT | CASSGGTNTGELFF
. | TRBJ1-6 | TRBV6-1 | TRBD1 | TGTGCCAGCAGTTTATCCGGGACAGCGAATTCACCCCTCCACTTT | CASSLSGTANSPLHF
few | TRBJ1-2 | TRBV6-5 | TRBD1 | TGTGCCAGCAGTTACTCGACAGGGGGCTATGGCTACACCTTC | CASSYSTGGYGYTF
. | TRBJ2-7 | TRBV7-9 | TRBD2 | TGTGCCAGCAGCTTAGTGGCTAGCGGGTGGAGCTCCTACGAGCAGTACTTC | CASSLVASGWSSYEQYF
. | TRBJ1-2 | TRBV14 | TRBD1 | TGTGCCAGCAGCCAAGTTTATAAACCCTGGACAGGGACGGGAGGCTACACCTTC | CASSQVYKPWTGTGGYTF
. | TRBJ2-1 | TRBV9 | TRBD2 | TGTGCCAGCAGCGTAGGTGGGAGCGGGAGCTCCTACAATGAGCAGTTCTTC | CASSVGGSGSSYNEQFF
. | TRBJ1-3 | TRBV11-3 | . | TGTGCCAGCAGCTTACCAGTAGGAAACACCATATATTTT | CASSLPVGNTIYF
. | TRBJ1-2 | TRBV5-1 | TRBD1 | TGCGCCAGCAGCTTGGGAGGGGGCGTGAACTATGGCTACACCTTC | CASSLGGGVNYGYTF
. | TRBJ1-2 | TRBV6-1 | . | TGTGCCAGCAGTGTAATTGGGAGGGAAGTTAATGGCTACACCTTC | CASSVIGREVNGYTF
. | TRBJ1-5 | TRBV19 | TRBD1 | TGTGCCAGTAGTATCTCGGGACAGGGGGCTCAGCCCCAGCATTTT | CASSISGQGAQPQHF
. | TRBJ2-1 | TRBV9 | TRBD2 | TGTGCCAGCAGCGTAACGGATAGCGGGTTCTATGAGCAGTTCTTC | CASSVTDSGFYEQFF
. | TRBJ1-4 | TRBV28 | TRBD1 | TGTGCCAGCCGCCAGACAGGGGAAAAACTGTTTTTT | CASRQTGEKLFF
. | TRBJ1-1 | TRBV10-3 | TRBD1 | TGTGCCATCATGCGGGACAGGGGCACTGAAGCTTTCTTT | CAIMRDRGTEAFF
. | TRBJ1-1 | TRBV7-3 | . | TGTGCCAGCAGCACTCAGGGCGGGATAAACACTGAAGCTTTCTTT | CASSTQGGINTEAFF
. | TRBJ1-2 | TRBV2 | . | TGTGCCAGCAGTGGCGGGAACGCAGGAGAGGTCAACACCTTC | CASSGGNAGEVNTF
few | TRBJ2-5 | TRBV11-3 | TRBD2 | TGTGCCAGCAGCTTAGATGGAGCGGGGCAGGAGACCCAGTACTTC | CASSLDGAGQETQYF
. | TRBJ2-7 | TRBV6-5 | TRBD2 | TGTGCCAGCAGCAGGGGACTAGAGCTATACGAGCAGTACTTC | CASSRGLELYEQYF
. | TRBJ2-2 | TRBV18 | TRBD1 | TGTGCCAGCTCACCCGGGACAGCGAACACCGGGGAGCTGTTTTTT | CASSPGTANTGELFF
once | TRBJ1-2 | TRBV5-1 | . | TGCGCCAGCAGCCGACAGGCTAACTATGGCTACACCTTC | CASSRQANYGYTF
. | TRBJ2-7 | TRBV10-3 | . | TGTGCCATCAGTGCCCACCCGCAGGGTATAAGCTACGAGCAGTACTTC | CAISAHPQGISYEQYF
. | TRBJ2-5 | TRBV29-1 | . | TGCAGCACCCGGGACACCAAAGAGACCCAGTACTTC | CSTRDTKETQYF
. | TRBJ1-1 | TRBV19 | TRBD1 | TGTGCCAGTAGTCGCCCGGACAGGGCGGCTGAAGCTTCCTTT | CASSRPDRAAEASF
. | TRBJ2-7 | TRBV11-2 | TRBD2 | TGTGCCAGCACACCGGGACTAGCGGTCTACGAGCAGTACTTC | CASTPGLAVYEQYF
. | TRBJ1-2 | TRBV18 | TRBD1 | TGTGCCAGCAACCCCGGACAGGGGAGAAATGGCTACACCTTC | CASNPGQGRNGYTF
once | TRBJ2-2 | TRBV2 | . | TGTGCCAGCAGTATCGGACACGGGAACACCGGGGAGCTGTTTTTT | CASSIGHGNTGELFF
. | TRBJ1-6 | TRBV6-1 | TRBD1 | TGTGCCAGCAGTGATGCACAGGGGCGTTCACCCCTCCACTTT | CASSDAQGRSPLHF
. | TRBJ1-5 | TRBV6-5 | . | TGTGCCAGCAGTAGGGGCGGAATTAGCAATCAGCCCCAGCATTTT | CASSRGGISNQPQHF
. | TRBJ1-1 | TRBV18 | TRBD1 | TGTGCCAGCTCACCAGGGACAGGGGAAACTGAAGCTTTCTTT | CASSPGTGETEAFF
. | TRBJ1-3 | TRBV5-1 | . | TGCGCCAGCAGCTCCCTAATACCGGACAGTTTGTCGAACACCATATATTTT | CASSSLIPDSLSNTIYF
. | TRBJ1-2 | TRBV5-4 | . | TGTGCCAGCAGCTGGGGGGGCAGGGGCGGGTACGGCTACACCTTC | CASSWGGRGGYGYTF
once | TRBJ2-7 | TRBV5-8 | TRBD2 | TGTGCCAGCAGCTTGGCCGGGGGGGGGAACTACGAGCAGTACTTC | CASSLAGGGNYEQYF
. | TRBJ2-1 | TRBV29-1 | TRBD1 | TGCAGCGTTGAACGACAGGGCTGGAATGAGCAGTTCTTC | CSVERQGWNEQFF
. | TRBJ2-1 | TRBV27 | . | TGTGCCAGCAGTCCTCGGACAGTGAGTGTCGATGAGCAGTTCTTC | CASSPRTVSVDEQFF
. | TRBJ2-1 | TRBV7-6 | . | TGTGCCAGCAGCCTCACTAACAATGAGCAGTTCTTC | CASSLTNNEQFF
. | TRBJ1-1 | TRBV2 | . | TGTGCCAGCAGTGAAGAGGGCACAGGGTTGAACACTGAAGCTTTCTTT | CASSEEGTGLNTEAFF
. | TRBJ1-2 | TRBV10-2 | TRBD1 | TGCGCCAGCAGTGAGTCGGGGACAGGGGGCTATGGCTACACCTTC | CASSESGTGGYGYTF
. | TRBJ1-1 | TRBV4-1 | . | TGCGCCAGCAGCAAGCTCCAATACTCAGGGGACACTGAAGCTTTCTTT | CASSKLQYSGDTEAFF
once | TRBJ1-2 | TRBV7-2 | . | TGTGCCTCCGGGTTCGTGATCTATGGCTACACCTTC | CASGFVIYGYTF
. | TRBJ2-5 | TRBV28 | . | TGTGCCAGCAGCTCCTCGACCCAGTACTTC | CASSSSTQYF
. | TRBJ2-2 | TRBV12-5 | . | TGTGCTAGTGGTCCGAGCTACGGAGAGAACACCGGGGAGCTGTTTTTT | CASGPSYGENTGELFF
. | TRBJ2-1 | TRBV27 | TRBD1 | TGTGCCAGCAGCACAGCACCTTACGCGGGACAGGGCTCCTACAATGAGCAGTTCTTC | CASSTAPYAGQGSYNEQFF
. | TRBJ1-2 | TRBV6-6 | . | TGTGCCAGCACCAAAACCGGGAGTCGGGACGGCTACACCTTC | CASTKTGSRDGYTF